This TCR beta chain is drawn from a study of T-cell reconstitution after alpha-beta-depleted transplantation in children. Study-wide points: The study traced high day-60 TCRbeta diversity in some patients to surviving recipient T cells and thymic progenitors.

This clonotype was seen a few times. Its antigen is still unknown. Unique molecular identifiers tagged the TCRbeta library. TCRdb independently ran MiXCR on the PCR reads; one entry per CDR3 protein. Of approximately 650,000 distinct CDR3 sequences listed, approximately 14% are singletons. Trimming cost V 2 bases and J 1 base, with 10 bases left between them. Germline CDR1 SGHRS, CDR2 YFSETQ. CDR3 length: 15 residues. The starting material was PBMCs, obtained before TCRalphabeta/CD19-depleted stem cell transplant. This clonotype was sampled from a girl aged 2-9 years with congenital amegakaryocytic thrombocytopenia, due to receive a stem cell transplant. This chain joins TRBV5-1 and TRBJ2-1, with D perhaps matching TRBD2 (5 bases). In nucleotides, the CDR3 is TGCGCCAGCAGCTTTGTAGCGTTATCCTACAATGAGCAGTTCTTC. Translation gives CASSFVALSYNEQFF.